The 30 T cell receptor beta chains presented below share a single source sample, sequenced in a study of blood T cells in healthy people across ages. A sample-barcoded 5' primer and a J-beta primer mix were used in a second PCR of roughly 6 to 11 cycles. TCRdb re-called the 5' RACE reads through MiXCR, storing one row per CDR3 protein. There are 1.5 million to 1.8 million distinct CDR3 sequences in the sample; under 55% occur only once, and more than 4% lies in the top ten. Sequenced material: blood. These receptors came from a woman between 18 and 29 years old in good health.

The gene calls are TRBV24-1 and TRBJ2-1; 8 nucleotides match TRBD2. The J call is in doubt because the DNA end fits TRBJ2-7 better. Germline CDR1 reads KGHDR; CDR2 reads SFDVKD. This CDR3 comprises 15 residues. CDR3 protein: CATSDILADHNEQYF. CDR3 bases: TGTGCCACCAGTGATATACTAGCGGACCACAATGAGCAGTACTTC.

The CDR3 protein is CASSPIYRDNEQFF. CDR3 coding DNA: TGTGCCAGCAGTCCAATTTACCGGGACAATGAGCAGTTCTTC. The chain links TRBV2 to TRBJ2-1; no clear D. The CDR3 is 14 amino acids. Trimming left V 5 bases short and J 5 bases short, with 13 bases between. Germline CDR1 reads SNHLY; CDR2 reads FYNNEI.

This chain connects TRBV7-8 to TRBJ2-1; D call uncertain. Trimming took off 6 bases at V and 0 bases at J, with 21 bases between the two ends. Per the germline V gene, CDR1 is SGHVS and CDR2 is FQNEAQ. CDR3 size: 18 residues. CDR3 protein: CASSIGFSKPSSYNEQFF. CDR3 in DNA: TGTGCCAGCAGTATAGGCTTTAGCAAACCGAGCTCCTACAATGAGCAGTTCTTC.

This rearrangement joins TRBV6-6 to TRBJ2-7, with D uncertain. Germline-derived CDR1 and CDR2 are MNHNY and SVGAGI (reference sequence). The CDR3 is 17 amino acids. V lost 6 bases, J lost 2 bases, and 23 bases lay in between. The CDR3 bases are TGTGCCAGCAGATCCGAAACGGAGAGCCTTTTTACCTACGAGCAGTACTTC. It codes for CASRSETESLFTYEQYF.

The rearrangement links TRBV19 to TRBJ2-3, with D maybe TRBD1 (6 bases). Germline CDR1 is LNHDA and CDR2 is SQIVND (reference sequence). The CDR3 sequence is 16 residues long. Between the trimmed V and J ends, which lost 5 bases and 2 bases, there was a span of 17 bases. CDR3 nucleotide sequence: TGTGCCAGTAGTCGAACGGGACAAAGAGACACAGATACGCAGTATTTT. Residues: CASSRTGQRDTDTQYF.

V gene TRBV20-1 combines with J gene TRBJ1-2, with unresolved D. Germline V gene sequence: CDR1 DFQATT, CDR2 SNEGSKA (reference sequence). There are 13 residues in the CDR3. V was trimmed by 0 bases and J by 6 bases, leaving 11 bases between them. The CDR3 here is CSARDPGLDGYTF. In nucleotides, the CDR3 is TGCAGTGCTAGAGATCCGGGTTTAGATGGCTACACCTTC.

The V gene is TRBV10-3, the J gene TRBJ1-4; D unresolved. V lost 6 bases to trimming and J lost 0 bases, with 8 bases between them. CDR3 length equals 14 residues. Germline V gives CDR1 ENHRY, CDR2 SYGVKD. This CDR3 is CAISSSATNEKLFF. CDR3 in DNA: TGTGCCATCAGCTCGAGTGCAACTAATGAAAAACTGTTTTTT.

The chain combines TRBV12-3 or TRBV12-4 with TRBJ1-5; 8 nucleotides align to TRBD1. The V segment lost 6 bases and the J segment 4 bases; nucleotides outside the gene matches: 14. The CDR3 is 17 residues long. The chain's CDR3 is CASSGGTGVSLNQPQHF. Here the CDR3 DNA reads TGTGCCAGCAGCGGCGGGACAGGTGTTAGCCTAAATCAGCCCCAGCATTTT.

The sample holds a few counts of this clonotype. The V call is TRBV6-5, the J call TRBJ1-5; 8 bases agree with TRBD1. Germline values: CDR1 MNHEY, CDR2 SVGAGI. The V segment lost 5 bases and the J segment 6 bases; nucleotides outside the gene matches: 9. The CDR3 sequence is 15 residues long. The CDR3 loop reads CASSPFGQGTQPQHF. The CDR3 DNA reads TGTGCCAGCAGTCCATTTGGACAGGGAACTCAGCCCCAGCATTTT.

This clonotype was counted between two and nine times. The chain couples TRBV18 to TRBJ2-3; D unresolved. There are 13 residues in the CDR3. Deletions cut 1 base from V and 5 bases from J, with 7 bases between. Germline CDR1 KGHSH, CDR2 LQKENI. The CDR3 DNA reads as TGTGCCAGCTCACCACTGGGCAAAGATACGCAGTATTTT. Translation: CASSPLGKDTQYF.

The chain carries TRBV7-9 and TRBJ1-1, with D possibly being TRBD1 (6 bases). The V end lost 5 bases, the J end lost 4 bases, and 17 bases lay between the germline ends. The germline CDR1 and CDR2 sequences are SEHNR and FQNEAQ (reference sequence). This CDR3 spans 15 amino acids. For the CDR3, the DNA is TGTGCCAGCAGCCAAGAGGGAGGGGGTATCACTGAAGCTTTCTTT. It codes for CASSQEGGGITEAFF.

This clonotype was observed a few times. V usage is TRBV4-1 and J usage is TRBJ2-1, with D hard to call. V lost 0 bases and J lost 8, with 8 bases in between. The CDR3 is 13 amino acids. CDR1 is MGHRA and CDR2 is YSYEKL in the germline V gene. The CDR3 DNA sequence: TGCGCCAGCAGCCAAGATCTGGGTTATGAGCAGTTCTTC. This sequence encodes CASSQDLGYEQFF.

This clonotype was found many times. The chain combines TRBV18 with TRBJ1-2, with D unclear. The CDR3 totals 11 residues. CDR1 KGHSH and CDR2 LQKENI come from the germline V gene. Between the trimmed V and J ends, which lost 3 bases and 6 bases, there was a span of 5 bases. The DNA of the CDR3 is TGTGCCAGCTCACCGGGGAATGGCTACACCTTC. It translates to CASSPGNGYTF.

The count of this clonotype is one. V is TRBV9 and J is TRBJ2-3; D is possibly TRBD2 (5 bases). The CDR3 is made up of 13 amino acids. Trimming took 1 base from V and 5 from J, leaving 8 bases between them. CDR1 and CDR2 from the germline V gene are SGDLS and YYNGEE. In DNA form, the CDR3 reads TGTGCCAGCAGCGTAATAGGAGGAGATACGCAGTATTTT. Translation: CASSVIGGDTQYF.

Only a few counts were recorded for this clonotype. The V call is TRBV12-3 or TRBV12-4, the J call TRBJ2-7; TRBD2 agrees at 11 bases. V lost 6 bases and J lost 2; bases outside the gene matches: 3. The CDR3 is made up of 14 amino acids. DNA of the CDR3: TGTGCCAGCAGCCATAGCGGGAGGGCCTACGAGCAGTACTTC. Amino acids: CASSHSGRAYEQYF.

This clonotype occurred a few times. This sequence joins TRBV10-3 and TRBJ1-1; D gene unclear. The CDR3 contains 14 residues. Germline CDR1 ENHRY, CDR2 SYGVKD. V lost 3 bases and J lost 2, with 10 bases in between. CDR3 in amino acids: CAISDRDSNTEAFF. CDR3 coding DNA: TGTGCCATCAGTGACCGAGATAGCAACACTGAAGCTTTCTTT.

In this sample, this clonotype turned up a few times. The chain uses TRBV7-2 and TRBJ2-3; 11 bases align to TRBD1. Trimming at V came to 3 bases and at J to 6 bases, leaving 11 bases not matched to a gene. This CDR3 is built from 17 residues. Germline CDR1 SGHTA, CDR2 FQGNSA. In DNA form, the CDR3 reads TGTGCCAGCAGCTTCGTGGGACAGGGGGGTATCAGGGATACGCAGTATTTT. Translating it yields CASSFVGQGGIRDTQYF.

CDR3: CASSLAWQMNTEAFF. The CDR3 bases are TGTGCCAGCAGCTTAGCCTGGCAGATGAACACTGAAGCTTTCTTT. The genes are TRBV11-1 and TRBJ1-1; no firm D call. The CDR3 totals 15 residues. Germline-derived CDR1 and CDR2 are SGHAT and FQDESV (reference sequence). The germline V and J ends were trimmed by 0 bases and 0 bases, with 8 bases remaining between them.

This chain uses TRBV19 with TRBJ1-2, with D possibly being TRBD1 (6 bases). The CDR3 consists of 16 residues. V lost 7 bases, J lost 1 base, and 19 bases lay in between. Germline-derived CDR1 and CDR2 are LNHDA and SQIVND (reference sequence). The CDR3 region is CASIRRPGQNNYGYTF. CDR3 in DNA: TGTGCCAGTATTAGGAGACCGGGACAAAATAACTATGGCTACACCTTC.

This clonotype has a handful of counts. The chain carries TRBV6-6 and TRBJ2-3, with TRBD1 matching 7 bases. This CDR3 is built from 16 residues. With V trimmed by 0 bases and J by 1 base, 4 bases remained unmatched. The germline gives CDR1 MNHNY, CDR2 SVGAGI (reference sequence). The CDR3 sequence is CASSYSKTGGTDTQYF. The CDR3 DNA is TGTGCCAGCAGTTACTCGAAAACAGGGGGCACAGATACGCAGTATTTT.

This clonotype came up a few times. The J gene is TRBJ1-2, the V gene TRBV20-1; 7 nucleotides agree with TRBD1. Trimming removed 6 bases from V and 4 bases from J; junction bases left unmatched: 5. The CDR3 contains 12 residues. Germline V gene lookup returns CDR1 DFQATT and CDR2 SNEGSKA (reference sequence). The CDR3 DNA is TGCAGTGCGGGGACAGCTAGCTATGGCTACACCTTC. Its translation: CSAGTASYGYTF.

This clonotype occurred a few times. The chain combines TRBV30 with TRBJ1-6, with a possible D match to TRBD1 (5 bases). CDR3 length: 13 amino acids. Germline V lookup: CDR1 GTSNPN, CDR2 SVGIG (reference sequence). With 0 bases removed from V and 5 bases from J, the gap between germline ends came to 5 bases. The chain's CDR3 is CAWSVQDNSPLHF. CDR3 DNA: TGTGCCTGGAGTGTACAGGATAATTCACCCCTCCACTTT.

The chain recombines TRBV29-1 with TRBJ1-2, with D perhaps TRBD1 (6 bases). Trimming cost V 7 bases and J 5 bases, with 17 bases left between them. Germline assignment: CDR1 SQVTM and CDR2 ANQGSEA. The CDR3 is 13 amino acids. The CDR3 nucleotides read TGCAGCGATTTTACTTGGGGGGCTTATGGCTACACCTTC. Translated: CSDFTWGAYGYTF.

The CDR3 nucleotides read TGCGCCAGCAGCTTGGCCGCAGGGAGTCGGATGAACACTGAAGCTTTCTTT. Translation: CASSLAAGSRMNTEAFF. The rearrangement links TRBV5-1 to TRBJ1-1; maybe TRBD1 (5 bases). The CDR3 runs to 17 residues. V lost 0 bases, J lost 0 bases, and 15 bases lay in between. Per germline, CDR1 SGHRS and CDR2 YFSETQ.

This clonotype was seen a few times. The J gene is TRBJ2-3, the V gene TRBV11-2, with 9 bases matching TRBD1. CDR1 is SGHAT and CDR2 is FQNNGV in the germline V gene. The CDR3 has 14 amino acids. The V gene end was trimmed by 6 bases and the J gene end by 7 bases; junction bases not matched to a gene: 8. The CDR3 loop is CASRDTGGEYTQYF. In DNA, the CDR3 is TGTGCCAGCAGAGACACAGGGGGCGAGTATACGCAGTATTTT. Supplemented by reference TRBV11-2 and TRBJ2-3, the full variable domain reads EAGVAQSPRYKIIEKRQSVAFWCNPISGHATLYWYQQILGQGPKLLIQFQNNGVVDDSQLPKDRFSAERLKGVDSTLKIQPAKLEDSAVYLCASRDTGGEYTQYFGPGTRLTVL.

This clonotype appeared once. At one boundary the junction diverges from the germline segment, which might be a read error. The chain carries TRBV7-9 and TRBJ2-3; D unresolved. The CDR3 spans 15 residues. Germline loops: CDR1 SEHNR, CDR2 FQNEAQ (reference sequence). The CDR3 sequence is CASSPFLALGDTRYF. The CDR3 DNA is TGTGCCAGCAGCCCTTTTCTCGCGCTCGGTGATACGCGGTATTTT.

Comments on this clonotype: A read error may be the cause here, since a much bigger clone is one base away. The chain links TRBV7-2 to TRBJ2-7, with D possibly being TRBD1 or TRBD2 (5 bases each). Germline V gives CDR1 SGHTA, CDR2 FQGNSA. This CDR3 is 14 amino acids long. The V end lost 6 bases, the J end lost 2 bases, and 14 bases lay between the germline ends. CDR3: CASRPGTVPYEQYF. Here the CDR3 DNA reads TGTGCCAGCAGACCCGGGACGGTCCCCTACGAGCAGTACTTC.

DNA for the CDR3: TGTGCCAGCAGTGAATGGTGGGATACGCAGTATTTT. As protein: CASSEWWDTQYF. V usage is TRBV6-1 and J usage is TRBJ2-3; no clear D gene. The V gene lost 2 bases and the J gene lost 6 bases, with 6 bases spanning the gap. The CDR3 is 12 amino acids. Germline CDR1 and CDR2: MNHNS and SASEGT.

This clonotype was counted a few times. CDR3 coding DNA: TGTGCCATCAGTGAGTCGTTGATGGAAGGAGATGAAAAACTGTTTTTT. Amino acid sequence: CAISESLMEGDEKLFF. The chain carries TRBV10-3 and TRBJ1-4; unclear D gene. V shed 0 bases and J shed 6 bases, with 14 bases lying between them. The CDR3 loop spans 16 amino acids. CDR1 ENHRY and CDR2 SYGVKD come from the germline V gene.

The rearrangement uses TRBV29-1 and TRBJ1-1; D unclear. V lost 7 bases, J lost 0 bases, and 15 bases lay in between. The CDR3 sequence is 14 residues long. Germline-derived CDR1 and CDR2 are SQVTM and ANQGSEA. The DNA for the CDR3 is TGCAGCGCCGGCCGTAGAACAATGAACACTGAAGCTTTCTTT. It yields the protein CSAGRRTMNTEAFF.